Shown below are 27 T cell receptor beta chains from a single sample sequenced in a study of memory CD4+ T cells and cytomegalovirus serostatus. Here immunoSEQ multiplex PCR was the method, and the copy in TCRdb shows in-frame clones only, minus some. The repertoire holds 35,000 to 50,000 clones, with 79% as singletons. The sort gate was single viable CD3+CD4+CD8-CD45RO+ cells for memory CD4+ T cells. The sample consisted of memory CD4+ T cells from blood. These receptors originate from an adult in good health and CMV-seronegative.

The rearrangement links TRBV2 to TRBJ2-1; possible D gene TRBD2, 6 bases. Trimming removed 11 bases from V and 6 bases from J, with 17 bases in between. The CDR3 consists of 13 residues. In germline, CDR1 is SNHLY, CDR2 FYNNEI. The CDR3 DNA is TGTGCCGCCAACCCCCGGGGGTCCAATGAGCAGTTCTTC. Protein product: CAANPRGSNEQFF.

The J gene is TRBJ2-7, the V gene TRBV30; possibly TRBD2 for D (7 bases). The germline V gene has CDR1 GTSNPN and CDR2 SVGIG (reference sequence). The V gene lost 1 base and the J gene lost 4 bases, with 23 bases spanning the gap. CDR3 length equals 17 residues. CDR3 sequence: CAWSGTQRGRAKYEQYF. The CDR3 region has the DNA TGTGCCTGGAGTGGAACACAAAGGGGGAGGGCCAAGTACGAGCAGTACTTC.

This clone was detected a few times. The V and J genes are TRBV5-8 and TRBJ1-4; the match to TRBD1 covers 11 bases. Germline trimming cut 4 bases from V and 6 bases from J; bases unmatched to any gene: 5. Looked up from germline, CDR1 is SGHTS and CDR2 is YDEGEE. The CDR3 length is 15 residues. The CDR3 sequence is CASSQRTGGYEKLFF. In DNA, the CDR3 is TGTGCCAGCAGCCAGAGGACAGGGGGCTATGAAAAACTGTTTTTT.

The V call is TRBV4-1, the J call TRBJ2-7, with 11 bases matching TRBD1. CDR1 is MGHRA and CDR2 is YSYEKL in the germline V gene. J lost 5 bases, V lost 3 bases, and 9 bases had no gene match. CDR3 length: 16 amino acids. In DNA form, the CDR3 reads TGCGCCAGCAGCCACATCCCCGGGACAGGGGGAAACGAGCAGTACTTC. It is translated as CASSHIPGTGGNEQYF.

The chain couples TRBV7-2 to TRBJ1-2, with 9 bases fitting TRBD1. The CDR3 length is 15 residues. Germline V gene sequence: CDR1 SGHTA, CDR2 FQGNSA. The J segment lost 8 bases and the V segment lost 4 bases, leaving 11 bases of the junction unmatched. The CDR3 is CASSYLTQGASGYTF. CDR3 in DNA: TGTGCCAGCAGCTACCTGACACAGGGGGCGAGCGGCTACACCTTC.

V gene TRBV27 combines with J gene TRBJ2-7, with 7 bases matching TRBD2. The germline gives CDR1 MNHEY, CDR2 SMNVEV (reference sequence). CDR3 length equals 13 residues. V was pared by 3 bases and J by 6 bases, with 5 bases of the junction left unmatched. The CDR3 loop is CASSLNGGSEQYF. The CDR3 region has the DNA TGTGCCAGCAGTTTGAACGGCGGGAGCGAGCAGTACTTC.

The chain has TRBV14 and TRBJ2-7; TRBD2 is a possible D gene (6 bases). Per the germline V gene, CDR1 is SGHDN and CDR2 is FVKESK. There are 11 residues in the CDR3. The V end lost 4 bases, the J end lost 9 bases, and 10 bases lay between the germline ends. Here the CDR3 DNA reads TGTGCCAGCAGCCTTAGCGGCCCGCAGTACTTC. Amino acid sequence: CASSLSGPQYF. Together with reference TRBV14 and TRBJ2-7, the CDR3 gives the full variable domain: EAGVTQFPSHSVIEKGQTVTLRCDPISGHDNLYWYRRVMGKEIKFLLHFVKESKQDESGMPNNRFLAERTGGTYSTLKVQPAELEDSGVYFCASSLSGPQYFGPGTRLTVT.

The rearrangement joins TRBV19 to TRBJ1-3; tentative D call: TRBD1 (6 bases). V lost 10 bases, J lost 2 bases, and 15 bases lay in between. Germline-derived CDR1 and CDR2 are LNHDA and SQIVND (reference sequence). This CDR3 has 14 amino acids. This CDR3 reads CATFDRSAGNTIYF. The CDR3 DNA reads TGTGCCACATTCGACAGGTCAGCTGGAAACACCATATATTTT. Full variable domain (outside the CDR3, taken from reference TRBV19 and TRBJ1-3): DGGITQSPKYLFRKEGQNVTLSCEQNLNHDAMYWYRQDPGQGLRLIYYSQIVNDFQKGDIAEGYSVSREKKESFPLTVTSAQKNPTAFYLCATFDRSAGNTIYFGEGSWLTVV.

This clone was seen just once. The rearrangement links TRBV7-8 to TRBJ2-2; 12 nucleotides align to TRBD2. The CDR3 sequence is 15 residues long. CDR1 is SGHVS and CDR2 is FQNEAQ in the germline V gene. V shed 4 bases, J shed 4 bases, and the junction held 1 base outside the gene matches. The CDR3 region has the DNA TGTGCCAGCAGCTGGGGACTAGCGGGCACCGGGGAGCTGTTTTTT. Protein product: CASSWGLAGTGELFF.

The chain has TRBV6-1 and TRBJ2-6; D uncertain. Trimming cost V 7 bases and J 4 bases, with 14 bases left between them. Germline V lookup: CDR1 MNHNS, CDR2 SASEGT. The CDR3 covers 15 residues. CDR3 region: CASTINSLGANVLTF. CDR3 nucleotide sequence: TGTGCCAGCACGATCAACTCCCTAGGGGCCAACGTCCTGACTTTC.

Within the sample, this clone is medium-sized. The genes are TRBV7-7 and TRBJ2-1; TRBD2 aligns across 9 bases. Germline loops: CDR1 SSHAT, CDR2 FNYEAQ (reference sequence). The CDR3 sequence is 14 residues long. With V trimmed by 1 base and J by 9 bases, 4 bases remained unmatched. In DNA, the CDR3 is TGTGCCAGCAGCTTAGTGGGACTAGCTGGTGAGCAGTTCTTC. Translation: CASSLVGLAGEQFF.

V and J are TRBV4-1 and TRBJ2-7; 9 positions match TRBD2. This CDR3 has 15 amino acids. J lost 3 bases, V lost 0 bases, and 3 bases had no gene match. In germline, CDR1 is MGHRA, CDR2 YSYEKL. CDR3 sequence reads: CASSQDGLASYEQYF. The DNA of the CDR3 is TGCGCCAGCAGCCAAGACGGACTAGCGAGCTACGAGCAGTACTTC.

This chain joins TRBV30 and TRBJ1-6; D not resolved. Trimming removed 5 bases from V and 8 bases from J, with 1 base in between. CDR3 length: 9 residues. The germline V gene has CDR1 GTSNPN and CDR2 SVGIG (reference sequence). The CDR3 here is CAWDSPLHF. In DNA, the CDR3 is TGTGCCTGGGATTCACCCCTCCACTTT. Full variable domain (outside the CDR3, taken from reference TRBV30 and TRBJ1-6): SQTIHQWPATLVQPVGSPLSLECTVEGTSNPNLYWYRQAAGRGLQLLFYSVGIGQISSEVPQNLSASRPQDRQFILSSKKLLLSDSGFYLCAWDSPLHFGNGTRLTVT.

The chain joins TRBV7-6 to TRBJ1-4; D gene uncertain. V was pared by 6 bases and J by 3 bases, with 11 bases between. This CDR3 comprises 14 residues. Germline values: CDR1 SGHVS, CDR2 FNYEAQ. The CDR3 coding sequence is TGTGCCAGCAGTGACTGGAGGGCTAATGAAAAACTGTTTTTT. This sequence encodes CASSDWRANEKLFF.

This chain uses TRBV14 with TRBJ1-1; D possibly corresponds to TRBD1 (6 bases). Trimming pared 4 bases from V and 4 bases from J, leaving 10 bases between. The CDR3 spans 13 residues. From germline, CDR1 is SGHDN and CDR2 FVKESK. CDR3 region: CASSPPGATEAFF. The CDR3 region has the DNA TGTGCCAGCAGCCCCCCAGGGGCCACTGAAGCTTTCTTT. Variable domain in full (rest from reference TRBV14 and TRBJ1-1): EAGVTQFPSHSVIEKGQTVTLRCDPISGHDNLYWYRRVMGKEIKFLLHFVKESKQDESGMPNNRFLAERTGGTYSTLKVQPAELEDSGVYFCASSPPGATEAFFGQGTRLTVV.

This clone was seen only a few times. This chain joins TRBV20-1 and TRBJ1-2, with 7 bases identical to TRBD1. The germline V gene encodes CDR1 DFQATT and CDR2 SNEGSKA (reference sequence). This CDR3 is built from 11 residues. Trimming took 8 bases from V and 5 from J; bases not matched to a gene: 5. The CDR3 is CSLYRGYGYTF. CDR3 in DNA: TGCAGTTTATACAGGGGATATGGCTACACCTTC.

This clone appeared a single time. This chain joins TRBV18 and TRBJ1-3; perhaps TRBD1 as D (5 bases). Germline V CDR1 and CDR2: KGHSH, LQKENI. V lost 8 bases to trimming and J lost 0 bases, with 11 bases between them. This CDR3 has 14 residues. CDR3: CASTREPSGNTIYF. The CDR3, as DNA: TGTGCCAGCACCAGGGAACCCTCTGGAAACACCATATATTTT. Full variable domain (missing parts from reference TRBV18 and TRBJ1-3): NAGVMQNPRHLVRRRGQEARLRCSPMKGHSHVYWYRQLPEEGLKFMVYLQKENIIDESGMPKERFSAEFPKEGPSILRIQQVVRGDSAAYFCASTREPSGNTIYFGEGSWLTVV.

This chain joins TRBV5-1 and TRBJ2-2; D remains ambiguous. Germline lookup yields CDR1 SGHRS and CDR2 YFSETQ. CDR3 length equals 13 residues. V was pared by 4 bases and J by 3 bases, with 7 bases between. The CDR3 reads CASSPQYTGELFF. DNA of the CDR3: TGCGCCAGCAGCCCACAGTACACCGGGGAGCTGTTTTTT.

This chain connects TRBV11-3 to TRBJ1-2, with D perhaps matching TRBD1 (6 bases). Germline CDR1 is SGHNT and CDR2 is YENEEA. V dropped 2 bases and J dropped 4 bases, with 11 bases sitting between them. The CDR3 totals 14 residues. The CDR3 spells CASSLQGTTYGYTF. For the CDR3, the DNA is TGTGCCAGCAGCTTACAGGGGACTACCTATGGCTACACCTTC.

The V and J genes are TRBV7-2 and TRBJ2-2; possibly TRBD1 for D (6 bases). The CDR3 runs 13 residues. V was cut by 6 bases and J by 5 bases, with 10 bases left in between. In germline, CDR1 is SGHTA, CDR2 FQGNSA. In nucleotides, the CDR3 is TGTGCCAGCAGATATACAGGGACCGGGGAGCTGTTTTTT. It codes for CASRYTGTGELFF.

This clone was seen a few times. V gene TRBV10-3 combines with J gene TRBJ2-3; the D is unclear. The V end was cut by 5 bases, the J end by 3 bases, with 12 bases between. The CDR3 contains 14 residues. CDR1 ENHRY and CDR2 SYGVKD come from the germline V gene. The CDR3 sequence: CAISKQLGTDTQYF. The CDR3, as DNA: TGTGCCATCAGTAAACAGCTAGGGACAGATACGCAGTATTTT.

This sequence joins TRBV7-2 and TRBJ2-6, with unresolved D. The CDR3 has 13 residues. CDR1 SGHTA and CDR2 FQGNSA come from the germline V gene. V lost 5 bases and J lost 0, with 2 bases in between. Here the CDR3 reads CASSSSGANVLTF. The CDR3 DNA reads TGTGCCAGCAGCAGCTCTGGGGCCAACGTCCTGACTTTC.

The gene calls are TRBV11-3 and TRBJ2-1; 7 positions agree with TRBD2. The CDR3 extends over 14 amino acids. Germline values: CDR1 SGHNT, CDR2 YENEEA. V was pared by 5 bases and J by 8 bases, with 9 bases of the junction left unmatched. The CDR3: CASSPGLVNDEQFF. For the CDR3, the DNA is TGTGCCAGCAGCCCTGGACTAGTCAACGATGAGCAGTTCTTC.

The chain carries TRBV6-1 and TRBJ1-4; a possible D gene is TRBD1 (6 bases). The V and J ends lost 6 bases and 5 bases respectively, with 16 bases between them. The V gene's germline CDR1 is MNHNS and CDR2 SASEGT. This CDR3 is 15 amino acids long. CDR3 sequence reads: CASRGETGRNEKLFF. CDR3 DNA: TGTGCCAGCAGGGGAGAAACAGGGCGAAATGAAAAACTGTTTTTT.

The chain has TRBV4-1 and TRBJ2-7, with 10 positions matching TRBD2. Germline-derived CDR1 and CDR2 are MGHRA and YSYEKL. The length of the CDR3 is 16 residues. J lost 5 bases, V lost 1 base, and 8 bases had no gene match. The CDR3 DNA is TGCGCCAGCAGCCAAGGGCTAGCGGGAGCCCCCGACGAGCAGTACTTC. Amino acids: CASSQGLAGAPDEQYF.

This sequence joins TRBV12-5 and TRBJ2-6; no definite D call. The V end lost 8 bases, the J end lost 1 base, and 9 bases lay between the germline ends. CDR3 length: 14 amino acids. Germline V gene sequence: CDR1 LGHNT, CDR2 FRNRAP. The CDR3 region has the DNA TGTGCTAGTATGGTCGGGTCTGGGGCCAACGTCCTGACTTTC. Its translation is CASMVGSGANVLTF.

The rearrangement joins TRBV4-2 to TRBJ2-1; a weak D match, TRBD1 (5 bases). V lost 0 bases to trimming and J lost 7 bases, with 13 bases between them. The CDR3 is 15 amino acids. Per the germline V gene, CDR1 is LGHNA and CDR2 is YNFKEQ. CDR3 loop: CASSQDAGPQNEQFF. The CDR3 bases are TGTGCCAGCAGCCAAGACGCAGGGCCCCAAAATGAGCAGTTCTTC.